This T cell receptor (beta chain) was recovered during a study of blood T cell repertoires in COVID-19. Study overall: The United States, Italy and Spain supplied acute and convalescent COVID-19 samples. From T cells, B-cell-depleted T cells, or PBMCs came the material, which was cDNA or gDNA.

Trimming removed 3 bases at V and 0 bases at J, with 3 bases between. The germline CDR1 and CDR2 sequences are SGHAT and FQNNGV. This CDR3 is 14 amino acids long. Original data processing: Using reference gene primer amplification, nucleated cell counts were estimated. Assay used: immunoSEQ multiplex PCR; TCRdb lists only in-frame clones, some missing. That table gives V, J and clone size, and the DNA gave D and trimming. This table has some 140,000 clones, more than 75% appearing once. The chain employs TRBV11-2 and TRBJ2-6; D not certain. The TCR was taken from a woman aged 45-65 years who had recovered from COVID-19. Sequenced: peripheral blood. The DNA for the CDR3 is TGTGCCAGCAGCTTTAGCTCTGGGGCCAACGTCCTGACTTTC. It specifies CASSFSSGANVLTF. Full variable domain (remainder filled in from reference TRBV11-2 and TRBJ2-6): EAGVAQSPRYKIIEKRQSVAFWCNPISGHATLYWYQQILGQGPKLLIQFQNNGVVDDSQLPKDRFSAERLKGVDSTLKIQPAKLEDSAVYLCASSFSSGANVLTFGAGSRLTVL.